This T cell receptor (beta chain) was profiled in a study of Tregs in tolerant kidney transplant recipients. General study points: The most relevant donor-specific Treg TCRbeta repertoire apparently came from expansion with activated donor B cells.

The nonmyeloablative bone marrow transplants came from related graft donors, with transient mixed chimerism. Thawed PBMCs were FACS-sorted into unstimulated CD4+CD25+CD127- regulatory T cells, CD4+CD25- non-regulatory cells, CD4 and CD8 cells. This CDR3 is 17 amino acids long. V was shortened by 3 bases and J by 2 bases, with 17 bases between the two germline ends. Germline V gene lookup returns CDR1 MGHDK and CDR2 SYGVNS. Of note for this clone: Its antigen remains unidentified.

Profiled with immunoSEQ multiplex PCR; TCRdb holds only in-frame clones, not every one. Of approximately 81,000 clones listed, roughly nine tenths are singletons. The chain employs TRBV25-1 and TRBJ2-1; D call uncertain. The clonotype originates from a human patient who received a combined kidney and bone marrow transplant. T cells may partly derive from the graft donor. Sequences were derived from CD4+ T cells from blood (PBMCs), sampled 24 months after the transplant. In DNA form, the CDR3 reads TGTGCCAGCAGTGACCCACTTCCGGTCTCGGCCTACAATGAGCAGTTCTTC. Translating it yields CASSDPLPVSAYNEQFF.